The 29 T cell receptor beta chains below come from one sample, sequenced in a study of T cell responses to AZD1222 COVID-19 vaccine. The data were produced by immunoSEQ multiplex PCR, yet TCRdb's version contains in-frame clones alone and is incomplete. The table includes approximately 90,000 clones, nearly 90% detected once. This specimen consisted of peripheral blood, obtained on day 0 of AZD1222 vaccination. All receptors come from an adult in good health.

This clone has only a few counts. The gene calls are TRBV4-1 and TRBJ2-1; no firm D call. Germline values: CDR1 MGHRA, CDR2 YSYEKL. This CDR3 is 16 amino acids long. Trimming cost V 0 bases and J 3 bases, with 12 bases left between them. CDR3 coding DNA: TGCGCCAGCAGCCAAGATCCGGCGGCGGTCTACAATGAGCAGTTCTTC. Encoded protein: CASSQDPAAVYNEQFF.

This clone was counted a single time. The genes are TRBV5-5 and TRBJ2-5, with 11 positions matching TRBD2. With V trimmed by 0 bases and J by 1 base, 2 bases remained unmatched. Germline assignment: CDR1 SGHKS and CDR2 YYEKEE (reference sequence). The length of the CDR3 is 16 residues. CDR3 amino acids: CASSLGGTSGQETQYF. In DNA, the CDR3 is TGTGCCAGCAGCTTGGGTGGGACTAGCGGCCAAGAGACCCAGTACTTC. The full variable domain, in which reference TRBV5-5 and TRBJ2-5 provide the parts outside the CDR3, is DAGVTQSPTHLIKTRGQQVTLRCSPISGHKSVSWYQQVLGQGPQFIFQYYEKEERGRGNFPDRFSARQFPNYSSELNVNALLLGDSALYLCASSLGGTSGQETQYFGPGTRLLVL.

This clone was seen more than once but under ten times. This chain links TRBV11-2 with TRBJ2-7; 9 nucleotides agree with TRBD2. Germline CDR1 SGHAT, CDR2 FQNNGV. The trim removed 1 base at V and 3 bases at J, leaving 4 bases unmatched. The CDR3 is made up of 15 amino acids. The CDR3 nucleotides read TGTGCCAGCAGCTTAGCCCTGACTAGCGGCTACGAGCAGTACTTC. It specifies CASSLALTSGYEQYF.

The chain has TRBV7-9 and TRBJ1-4; no clear D gene. Trimming removed 5 bases from V and 0 bases from J, with 7 bases in between. The CDR3 is 14 residues long. Germline values: CDR1 SEHNR, CDR2 FQNEAQ (reference sequence). CDR3 sequence (DNA): TGTGCCAGCAGCCCATCTGCAACTAATGAAAAACTGTTTTTT. Translating it yields CASSPSATNEKLFF.

The chain has TRBV11-2 and TRBJ2-1; D not resolved. V shed 2 bases and J shed 0 bases, with 5 bases lying between them. Germline-derived CDR1 and CDR2 are SGHAT and FQNNGV. The CDR3 has 14 amino acids. The chain's CDR3 is CASSLSHSYNEQFF. The CDR3 DNA reads as TGTGCCAGCAGCTTATCACACTCCTACAATGAGCAGTTCTTC.

The chain is built from TRBV18 and TRBJ1-1, with a tentative D call TRBD1 (6 bases). The CDR3 loop spans 17 amino acids. CDR1 and CDR2 (germline): KGHSH, LQKENI. V was shortened by 4 bases and J by 6 bases, with 24 bases between the two germline ends. The CDR3 protein is CASSLGTAKGVSAEAFF. Written as DNA, the CDR3 is TGTGCCAGCTCACTGGGGACGGCGAAGGGGGTATCGGCTGAAGCTTTCTTT. The variable domain in full, completed from reference TRBV18 and TRBJ1-1, reads NAGVMQNPRHLVRRRGQEARLRCSPMKGHSHVYWYRQLPEEGLKFMVYLQKENIIDESGMPKERFSAEFPKEGPSILRIQQVVRGDSAAYFCASSLGTAKGVSAEAFFGQGTRLTVV.

The chain links TRBV5-1 to TRBJ2-2; a weak D match, TRBD1 (5 bases). CDR1 is SGHRS, CDR2 YFSETQ, per germline. Trimming cost V 4 bases and J 1 base, with 8 bases left between them. CDR3 length: 14 amino acids. The CDR3 DNA reads TGCGCCAGCAGCATTGGACAGAACACCGGGGAGCTGTTTTTT. Encoded protein: CASSIGQNTGELFF.

V gene TRBV6-4 combines with J gene TRBJ1-1, with D perhaps matching TRBD1 (5 bases). The V end was cut by 4 bases, the J end by 10 bases, with 16 bases between. CDR1 MRHNA and CDR2 SNTAGT come from the germline V gene. This CDR3 spans 13 amino acids. The CDR3 DNA sequence: TGTGCCAGCAGTGCGACCATGGGGCAGACAGCTTTCTTT. It codes for CASSATMGQTAFF.

Remarks on this clone: One junction end disagrees with the germline gene, perhaps due to a read error. The chain employs TRBV6-2 or TRBV6-3 and TRBJ1-1; D is unclear. Germline-derived CDR1 and CDR2 are MNHEY and SVGEGT. The CDR3 spans 14 residues. CDR3 bases: TGTGCCAGCAGTTACGCCTACCCAGGATCCCGTTTCCTCTTT. It specifies CASSYAYPGSRFLF.

The chain joins TRBV3-1 (or the pseudogene TRBV3-2) to TRBJ2-7, with D perhaps TRBD2 (7 bases). Germline V gives CDR1 LGHDT, CDR2 YNNKEL (reference sequence). Trimming removed 2 bases from V and 2 bases from J, with 22 bases in between. There are 18 residues in the CDR3. DNA of the CDR3: TGTGCCAGCAGCCAAAAGAGGGGGGGGCCGGGGTCGCCCTACGAGCAGTACTTC. It codes for CASSQKRGGPGSPYEQYF.

The chain links TRBV24-1 to TRBJ2-5; 10 positions match TRBD2. J lost 1 base, V lost 3 bases, and 1 base had no gene match. Germline V gene sequence: CDR1 KGHDR, CDR2 SFDVKD. The CDR3 length is 15 residues. The CDR3 DNA is TGTGCCACCAGTGATGCTAGCGGGGGCCAAGAGACCCAGTACTTC. It encodes CATSDASGGQETQYF.

The gene calls are TRBV7-3 and TRBJ2-3; no clear D. V was trimmed by 8 bases and J by 5 bases, leaving 14 bases between them. The V gene's germline CDR1 is SGHTA and CDR2 FQGTGA. The CDR3 extends over 13 amino acids. The CDR3 nucleotides are TGTGCCAGCGGTAACAGCCGCCAAGATACGCAGTATTTT. This encodes CASGNSRQDTQYF.

This rearrangement joins TRBV19 to TRBJ2-6, with 7 bases aligning to TRBD2. The CDR3 is 15 amino acids. V was pared by 9 bases and J by 3 bases, with 8 bases of the junction left unmatched. Looked up from germline, CDR1 is LNHDA and CDR2 is SQIVND (reference sequence). This chain's CDR3 is CASRPGGGGANVLTF. The CDR3 nucleotides read TGTGCCAGCCGCCCGGGGGGAGGTGGGGCCAACGTCCTGACTTTC. Looking up the rest from reference TRBV19 and TRBJ2-6 gives the full variable domain: DGGITQSPKYLFRKEGQNVTLSCEQNLNHDAMYWYRQDPGQGLRLIYYSQIVNDFQKGDIAEGYSVSREKKESFPLTVTSAQKNPTAFYLCASRPGGGGANVLTFGAGSRLTVL.

This clone appeared a few times. This chain joins TRBV27 and TRBJ1-6; D unresolved. Trimming took 2 bases from V and 15 from J, leaving 17 bases between them. Germline V gene sequence: CDR1 MNHEY, CDR2 SMNVEV (reference sequence). The CDR3 length is 14 residues. In DNA form, the CDR3 reads TGTGCCAGCAGTTTAAAATCGGCCCTAGCCCGCCTCCACTTT. Translation gives CASSLKSALARLHF.

The V gene is TRBV6-1, the J gene TRBJ2-5; no reliable D call. In germline, CDR1 is MNHNS, CDR2 SASEGT. The length of the CDR3 is 15 residues. The V and J ends lost 3 bases and 1 base respectively, with 12 bases between them. The CDR3 region is CASSEAPIIQETQYF. The CDR3 nucleotides read TGTGCCAGCAGTGAGGCCCCAATAATCCAAGAGACCCAGTACTTC.

This rearrangement joins TRBV7-2 to TRBJ1-4; 9 bases agree with TRBD1. The CDR3 has 13 residues. V shed 5 bases, J shed 6 bases, and the junction held 1 base outside the gene matches. Germline values: CDR1 SGHTA, CDR2 FQGNSA. This CDR3 is CASSRQGDEKLFF. CDR3 in DNA: TGTGCCAGCAGCCGACAGGGGGATGAAAAACTGTTTTTT. The complete variable domain, with remaining parts taken from reference TRBV7-2 and TRBJ1-4, reads GAGVSQSPSNKVTEKGKDVELRCDPISGHTALYWYRQSLGQGLEFLIYFQGNSAPDKSGLPSDRFSAERTGGSVSTLTIQRTQQEDSAVYLCASSRQGDEKLFFGSGTQLSVL.

The chain links TRBV29-1 to TRBJ2-5; D gene ambiguous. The V and J ends lost 4 bases and 5 bases respectively, with 5 bases between them. CDR3 length equals 10 residues. Germline CDR1 reads SQVTM; CDR2 reads ANQGSEA. For the CDR3, the DNA is TGCAGCGTTGGTGTCGAGACCCAGTACTTC. The encoded protein is CSVGVETQYF.

V and J are TRBV9 and TRBJ1-5; TRBD1 matches 11 bases. Germline V gene data show CDR1 as SGDLS and CDR2 as YYNGEE. V was pared by 3 bases and J by 6 bases, with 5 bases of the junction left unmatched. The CDR3 is made up of 15 amino acids. The CDR3 coding sequence is TGTGCCAGCAGCGCTGGACAGGGGGCGGTTCAGCCCCAGCATTTT. It yields the protein CASSAGQGAVQPQHF.

This clone has only one observation. The rearrangement joins TRBV11-1 to TRBJ2-2; D is uncertain. The CDR3 contains 15 residues. V lost 1 base and J 1 base, leaving 7 bases between the germline ends. Germline-derived CDR1 and CDR2 are SGHAT and FQDESV (reference sequence). CDR3 DNA: TGTGCCAGCAGCTTAGGCCAGCTGAACACCGGGGAGCTGTTTTTT. It yields the protein CASSLGQLNTGELFF.

The rearrangement links TRBV5-1 to TRBJ1-1; D gene unclear. V lost 1 base and J lost 1, with 8 bases in between. CDR3 length: 14 amino acids. CDR1 SGHRS and CDR2 YFSETQ come from the germline V gene. The CDR3 spells CASSLKDENTEAFF. The CDR3 DNA is TGCGCCAGCAGCTTGAAGGATGAGAACACTGAAGCTTTCTTT. The full variable domain, rest sourced from reference TRBV5-1 and TRBJ1-1, is KAGVTQTPRYLIKTRGQQVTLSCSPISGHRSVSWYQQTPGQGLQFLFEYFSETQRNKGNFPGRFSGRQFSNSRSEMNVSTLELGDSALYLCASSLKDENTEAFFGQGTRLTVV.

The rearrangement uses TRBV9 and TRBJ1-5; TRBD1 aligns across 7 bases. CDR1 is SGDLS and CDR2 is YYNGEE in the germline V gene. Trimming cost V 3 bases and J 2 bases; bases outside gene matches: 5. This CDR3 has 15 residues. The CDR3 sequence: CASSGGTVGNQPQHF. Written as DNA, the CDR3 is TGTGCCAGCAGCGGGGGGACAGTAGGCAATCAGCCCCAGCATTTT.

The V gene is TRBV18, the J gene TRBJ2-1, with D possibly TRBD1 on 6 matching bases. The CDR3 consists of 14 residues. The V and J ends lost 6 bases and 0 bases respectively, with 9 bases between them. From germline, CDR1 is KGHSH and CDR2 LQKENI. This chain's CDR3 is CASSKDSSYNEQFF. CDR3 DNA sequence: TGTGCCAGCTCTAAGGACAGCTCCTACAATGAGCAGTTCTTC.

CDR3 nucleotide sequence: TGTGCCTGGAGAGAAGGGTCCTACGAGCAGTACTTC. The encoded protein is CAWREGSYEQYF. This sequence joins TRBV30 and TRBJ2-7; D ambiguous. V shed 3 bases and J shed 1 base, with 7 bases lying between them. Germline CDR1 is GTSNPN and CDR2 is SVGIG (reference sequence). This CDR3 comprises 12 residues.

The J gene is TRBJ2-1, the V gene TRBV7-2, with TRBD2 matching 15 bases. Germline CDR1 reads SGHTA; CDR2 reads FQGNSA. The CDR3 sequence is 14 residues long. The V segment lost 6 bases and the J segment 11 bases; nucleotides outside the gene matches: 5. This CDR3 is CASSQGLAGGKQFF. In nucleotides, the CDR3 is TGTGCCAGCAGTCAAGGACTAGCGGGGGGGAAGCAGTTCTTC.

The chain has TRBV10-3 and TRBJ2-6; possible D gene TRBD1, 6 bases. Germline lookup yields CDR1 ENHRY and CDR2 SYGVKD. The CDR3 loop spans 14 amino acids. Between the trimmed V and J ends, which lost 6 bases and 0 bases, there was a span of 6 bases. CDR3 loop: CAIRDSSGANVLTF. In nucleotides, the CDR3 is TGTGCCATCAGGGACAGCTCTGGGGCCAACGTCCTGACTTTC.

The chain employs TRBV19 and TRBJ2-3; 11 bases align to TRBD2. Germline V lookup: CDR1 LNHDA, CDR2 SQIVND (reference sequence). Trimming removed 5 bases from V and 4 bases from J; junction bases left unmatched: 5. CDR3 length: 15 residues. DNA for the CDR3: TGTGCCAGTAGTCTTAGCGGGGGGGCCGCAGATACGCAGTATTTT. As protein: CASSLSGGAADTQYF.

The chain links TRBV4-3 to TRBJ1-2; D perhaps matches TRBD1 (5 bases). The CDR3 totals 16 residues. The germline CDR1 and CDR2 sequences are LGHNA and YSLEER. V gave up 1 base and J gave up 2 bases, with 14 bases separating them. In DNA form, the CDR3 reads TGCGCCAGCAGCCAAGGTTTCCCAGGGTCAAACTATGGCTACACCTTC. Translation gives CASSQGFPGSNYGYTF.

The chain carries TRBV21-1 and TRBJ2-1; TRBD2, the D gene given by the table, was not confirmed from the DNA. TRBV21-1 is reported as a pseudogene. This CDR3 region has 16 residues. The CDR3 DNA follows: TGTGCCAGCAGCAACATCCGGGGGGTATCCTACAATGAGCAGTTCTTC. Translating it yields CASSNIRGVSYNEQFF.

The J gene is TRBJ1-1, the V gene TRBV19; tentatively, D is TRBD1 (5 bases). CDR1 and CDR2 from the germline V gene are LNHDA and SQIVND (reference sequence). With 1 base removed from V and 4 bases from J, the gap between germline ends came to 13 bases. CDR3 length: 15 residues. The CDR3 DNA is TGTGCCAGTAGTATAGGGGCAGGGCCGTCCACTGAAGCTTTCTTT. Translation: CASSIGAGPSTEAFF. Full variable domain (rest looked up from reference TRBV19 and TRBJ1-1): DGGITQSPKYLFRKEGQNVTLSCEQNLNHDAMYWYRQDPGQGLRLIYYSQIVNDFQKGDIAEGYSVSREKKESFPLTVTSAQKNPTAFYLCASSIGAGPSTEAFFGQGTRLTVV.